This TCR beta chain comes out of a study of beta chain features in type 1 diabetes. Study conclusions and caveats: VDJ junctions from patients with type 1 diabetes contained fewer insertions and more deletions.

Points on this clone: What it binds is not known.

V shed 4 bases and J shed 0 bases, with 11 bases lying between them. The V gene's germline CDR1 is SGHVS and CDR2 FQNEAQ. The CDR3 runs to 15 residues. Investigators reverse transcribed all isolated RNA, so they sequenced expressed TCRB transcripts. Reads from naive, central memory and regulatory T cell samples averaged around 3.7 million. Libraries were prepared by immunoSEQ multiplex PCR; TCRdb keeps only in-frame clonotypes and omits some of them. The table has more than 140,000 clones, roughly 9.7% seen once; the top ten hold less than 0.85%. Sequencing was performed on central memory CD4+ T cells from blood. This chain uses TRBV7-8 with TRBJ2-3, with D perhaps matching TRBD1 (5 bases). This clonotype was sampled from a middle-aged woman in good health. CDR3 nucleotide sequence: TGTGCCAGCAGCTCTTCCCAGGGAAGCACAGATACGCAGTATTTT. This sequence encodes CASSSSQGSTDTQYF.